This T cell receptor beta chain was observed in a study of blood T cell repertoires in COVID-19. Here immunoSEQ multiplex PCR was the method, and the copy in TCRdb shows in-frame clones only, minus some. The table has about 38,000 clones, around 84% seen once; the top ten hold more than 1.5%. Followed longitudinally, the Seattle patients had been enrolled during active infection. The CDR3 has 17 amino acids. Sequencing used peripheral blood. The chain employs TRBV21-1 and TRBJ1-1; the table assigns TRBD1, which was not confirmed against the DNA. TRBV21-1 counts as a pseudogene. This receptor was identified in a man between 60 and 75 years old with COVID-19, enrolled during active disease. CDR3 residues: CASSILRGILVVSEAFF. The DNA of the CDR3 is TGTGCCAGCAGCATCCTCAGGGGGATCTTGGTTGTTTCTGAAGCTTTCTTT.